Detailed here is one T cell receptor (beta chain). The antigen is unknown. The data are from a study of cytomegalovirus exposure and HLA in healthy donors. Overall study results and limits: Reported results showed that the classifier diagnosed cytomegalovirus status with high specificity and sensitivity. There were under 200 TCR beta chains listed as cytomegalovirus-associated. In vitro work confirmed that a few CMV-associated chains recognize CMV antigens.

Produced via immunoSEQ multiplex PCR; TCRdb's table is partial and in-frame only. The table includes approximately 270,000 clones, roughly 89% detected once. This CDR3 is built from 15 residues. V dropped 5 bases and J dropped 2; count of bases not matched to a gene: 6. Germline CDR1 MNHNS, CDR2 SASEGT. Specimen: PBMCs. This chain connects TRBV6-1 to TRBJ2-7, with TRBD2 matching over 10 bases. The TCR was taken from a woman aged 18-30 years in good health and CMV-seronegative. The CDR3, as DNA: TGTGCCAGCAGTTCTAGCGGGGGTCCTACCTACGAGCAGTACGTC. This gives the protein CASSSSGGPTYEQYV.